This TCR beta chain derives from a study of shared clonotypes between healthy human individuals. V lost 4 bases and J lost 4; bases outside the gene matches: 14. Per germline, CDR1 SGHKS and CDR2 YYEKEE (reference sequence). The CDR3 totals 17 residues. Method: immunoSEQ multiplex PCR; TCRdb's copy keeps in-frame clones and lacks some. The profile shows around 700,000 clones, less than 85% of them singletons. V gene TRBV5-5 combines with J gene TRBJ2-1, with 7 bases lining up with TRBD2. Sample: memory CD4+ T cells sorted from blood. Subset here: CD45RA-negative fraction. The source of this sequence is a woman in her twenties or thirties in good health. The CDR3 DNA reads TGTGCCAGCAGCCTAATTTCTAGCGGAAACGTATACAATGAGCAGTTCTTC. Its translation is CASSLISSGNVYNEQFF.